The entry below describes one T cell receptor (beta chain). As yet, its antigen is unknown. CDR1 and CDR2 (germline): MRHNA, SNTAGT. With 1 base removed from V and 2 bases from J, the gap between germline ends came to 7 bases. This CDR3 contains 14 residues. This entry belongs to a study of shared clonotypes between healthy human individuals. Study findings and constraints: Since donors were few, the genetic and exposure-history diversity represented was limited. Despite large depth, sorted-subset datasets appeared incompletely sequenced. Sharing across four donors was highest in naive CD4 (roughly 5%) and lowest in memory CD8 (around 0.4%). Generally, naive subsets (rather than memory subsets) showed larger estimated richness.

The naive CD8 population came from CD45RO-negative cells selected for CCR7, without terminally differentiated effector memory CD45RA+ cells. Clones were sequenced by immunoSEQ multiplex PCR, and TCRdb holds only the in-frame ones, with some missing. The sample contains over 2 million clones, roughly 94% of which appear only once. Material for sequencing was naive CD8+ T cells sorted from blood. The rearrangement joins TRBV6-4 to TRBJ2-3; D uncertain. This clonotype originated in a man aged 18 to 29 in good health. CDR3 sequence reads: CASSDLWDTDTQYF. As DNA, the CDR3 is TGTGCCAGCAGTGACTTGTGGGACACAGATACGCAGTATTTT.